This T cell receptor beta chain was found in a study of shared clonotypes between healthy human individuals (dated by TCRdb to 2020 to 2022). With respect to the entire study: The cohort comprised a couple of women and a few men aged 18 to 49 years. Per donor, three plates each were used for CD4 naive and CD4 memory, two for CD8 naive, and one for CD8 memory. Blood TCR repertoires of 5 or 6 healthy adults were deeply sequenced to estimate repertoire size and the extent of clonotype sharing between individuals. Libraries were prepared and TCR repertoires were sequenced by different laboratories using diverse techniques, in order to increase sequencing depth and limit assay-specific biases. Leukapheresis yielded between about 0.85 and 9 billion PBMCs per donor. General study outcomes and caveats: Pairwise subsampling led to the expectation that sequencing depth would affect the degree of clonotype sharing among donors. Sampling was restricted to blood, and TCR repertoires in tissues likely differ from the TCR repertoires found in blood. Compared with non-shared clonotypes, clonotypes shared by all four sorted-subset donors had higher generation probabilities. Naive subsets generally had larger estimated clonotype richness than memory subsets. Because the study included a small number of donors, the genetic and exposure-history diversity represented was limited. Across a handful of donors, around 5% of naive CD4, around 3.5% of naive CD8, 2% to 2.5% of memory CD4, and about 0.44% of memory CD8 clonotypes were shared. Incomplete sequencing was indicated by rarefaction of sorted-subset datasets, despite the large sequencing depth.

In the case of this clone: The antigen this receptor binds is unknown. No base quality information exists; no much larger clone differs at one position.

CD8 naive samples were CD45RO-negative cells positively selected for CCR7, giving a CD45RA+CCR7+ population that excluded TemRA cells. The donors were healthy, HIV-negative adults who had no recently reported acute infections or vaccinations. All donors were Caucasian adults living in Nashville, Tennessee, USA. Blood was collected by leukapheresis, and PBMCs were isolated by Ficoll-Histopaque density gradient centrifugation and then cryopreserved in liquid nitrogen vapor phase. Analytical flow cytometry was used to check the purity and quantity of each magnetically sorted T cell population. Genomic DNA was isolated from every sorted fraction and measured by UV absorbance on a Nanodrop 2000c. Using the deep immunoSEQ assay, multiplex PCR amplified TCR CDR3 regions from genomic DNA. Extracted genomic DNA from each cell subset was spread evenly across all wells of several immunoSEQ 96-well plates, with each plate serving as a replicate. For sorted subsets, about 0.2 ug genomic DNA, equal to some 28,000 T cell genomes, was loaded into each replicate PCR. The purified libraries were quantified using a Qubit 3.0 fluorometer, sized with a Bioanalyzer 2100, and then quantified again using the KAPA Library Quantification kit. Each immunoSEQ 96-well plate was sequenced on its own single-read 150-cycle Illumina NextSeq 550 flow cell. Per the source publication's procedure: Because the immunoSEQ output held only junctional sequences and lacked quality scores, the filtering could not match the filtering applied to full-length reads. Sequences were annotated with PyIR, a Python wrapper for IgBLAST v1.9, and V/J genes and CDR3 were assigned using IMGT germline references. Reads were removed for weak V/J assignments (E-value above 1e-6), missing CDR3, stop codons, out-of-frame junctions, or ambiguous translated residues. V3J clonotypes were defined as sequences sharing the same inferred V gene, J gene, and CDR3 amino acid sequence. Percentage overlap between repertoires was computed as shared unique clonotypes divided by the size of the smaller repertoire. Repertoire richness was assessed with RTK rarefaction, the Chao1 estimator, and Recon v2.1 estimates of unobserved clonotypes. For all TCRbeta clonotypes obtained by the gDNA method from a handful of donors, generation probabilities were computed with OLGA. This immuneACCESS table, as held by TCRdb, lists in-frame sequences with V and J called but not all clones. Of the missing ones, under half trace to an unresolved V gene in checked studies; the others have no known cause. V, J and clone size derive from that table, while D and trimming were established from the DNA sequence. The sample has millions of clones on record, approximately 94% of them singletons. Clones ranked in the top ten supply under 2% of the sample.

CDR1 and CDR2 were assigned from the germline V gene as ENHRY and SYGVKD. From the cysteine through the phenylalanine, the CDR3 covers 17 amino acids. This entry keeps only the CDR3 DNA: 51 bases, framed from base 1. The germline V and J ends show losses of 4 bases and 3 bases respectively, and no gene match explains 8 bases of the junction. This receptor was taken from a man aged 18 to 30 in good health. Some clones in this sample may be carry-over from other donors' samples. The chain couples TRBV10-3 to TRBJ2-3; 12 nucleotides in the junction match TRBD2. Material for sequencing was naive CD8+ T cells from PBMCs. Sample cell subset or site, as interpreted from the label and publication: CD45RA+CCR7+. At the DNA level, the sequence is TGTGCCATCAGTGCTTTGGCTAGCGGGAGGGGTACAGATACGCAGTATTTT. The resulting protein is CAISALASGRGTDTQYF.